The 22 T cell receptor beta chains below come from one sample, sequenced in a study of blood T cell repertoires in COVID-19. Clones were sequenced by immunoSEQ multiplex PCR, and TCRdb holds only the in-frame ones, with some missing. This table has fewer than 200,000 clones, roughly 79% appearing once. Sequenced input: peripheral blood. These receptors all stem from a woman of 80 years or more with COVID-19, enrolled during active disease.

The chain is built from TRBV19 and TRBJ2-5, with 15 bases that match TRBD2. The CDR3 covers 16 residues. Looked up from germline, CDR1 is LNHDA and CDR2 is SQIVND (reference sequence). Germline trimming cut 1 base from V and 4 bases from J; bases unmatched to any gene: 1. As DNA, the CDR3 is TGTGCCAGTAGTATAGGGACTAGCGGGGGGGTAGAGACCCAGTACTTC. It is translated as CASSIGTSGGVETQYF.

This clone was detected once. The chain uses TRBV12-5 and TRBJ2-7; 8 bases agree with TRBD1. The V gene's germline CDR1 is LGHNT and CDR2 FRNRAP. The length of the CDR3 is 14 residues. V lost 6 bases and J lost 4; bases outside the gene matches: 8. CDR3: CASGSGTGVYEQYF. In DNA form, the CDR3 reads TGTGCTAGTGGCTCCGGGACAGGCGTGTACGAGCAGTACTTC.

This clone has only one observation. The chain employs TRBV28 and TRBJ1-1, with D maybe TRBD1 (5 bases). Trimming removed 2 bases from V and 3 bases from J, with 13 bases in between. The germline V gene has CDR1 MDHEN and CDR2 SYDVKM. The CDR3 extends over 15 amino acids. CDR3 sequence reads: CASSLAGLAYTEAFF. For the CDR3, the DNA is TGTGCCAGCAGTTTAGCAGGGTTGGCTTACACTGAAGCTTTCTTT.

The V call is TRBV29-1, the J call TRBJ1-2; possible D gene TRBD1, 5 bases. V was cut by 4 bases and J by 6 bases, with 18 bases left in between. Germline values: CDR1 SQVTM, CDR2 ANQGSEA. This CDR3 has 14 residues. Here the CDR3 reads CSVGGEGRENGYTF. The CDR3 DNA reads as TGCAGCGTTGGGGGAGAGGGGCGGGAAAATGGCTACACCTTC. The variable domain in full, with the rest retrieved from reference TRBV29-1 and TRBJ1-2, is SAVISQKPSRDICQRGTSLTIQCQVDSQVTMMFWYRQQPGQSLTLIATANQGSEATYESGFVIDKFPISRPNLTFSTLTVSNMSPEDSSIYLCSVGGEGRENGYTFGSGTRLTVV.

The V and J genes are TRBV2 and TRBJ2-3; 9 positions match TRBD2. V gave up 1 base and J gave up 4 bases; unmatched junction bases: 6. Germline V lookup: CDR1 SNHLY, CDR2 FYNNEI. The CDR3 consists of 16 residues. In DNA form, the CDR3 reads TGTGCCAGCAGTGAAGGGCGGGGGGGCCAGGCAGATACGCAGTATTTT. Translating gives CASSEGRGGQADTQYF.

This chain links TRBV7-7 with TRBJ2-5; D perhaps matches TRBD1 (7 bases). The V end was cut by 5 bases, the J end by 6 bases, with 19 bases between. The V gene's germline CDR1 is SSHAT and CDR2 FNYEAQ (reference sequence). There are 15 residues in the CDR3. CDR3 region: CASSPSPEGAKTQYF. Written as DNA, the CDR3 is TGTGCCAGCAGCCCCTCGCCGGAGGGGGCGAAGACCCAGTACTTC.

Here the CDR3 reads CASRRQFQDQPQHF. The CDR3 nucleotides read TGTGCCAGCAGAAGACAATTTCAGGATCAGCCCCAGCATTTT. This sequence joins TRBV2 and TRBJ1-5; D gene uncertain. Germline V gives CDR1 SNHLY, CDR2 FYNNEI. This CDR3 has 14 residues. V was cut by 6 bases and J by 5 bases, with 14 bases left in between.

J is TRBJ2-7 and V is TRBV7-9; maybe TRBD2 (6 bases). Germline CDR1 is SEHNR and CDR2 is FQNEAQ (reference sequence). The CDR3 extends over 15 amino acids. V lost 5 bases, J lost 4 bases, and 18 bases lay in between. CDR3 bases: TGTGCCAGCAGCACCCAAGTTGGGGGGTCGTACGAGCAGTACTTC. Translating it yields CASSTQVGGSYEQYF.

The chain combines TRBV19 with TRBJ1-6; D is perhaps TRBD1 (5 bases). Germline CDR1 LNHDA, CDR2 SQIVND (reference sequence). V was cut by 5 bases and J by 5 bases, with 13 bases left in between. There are 15 residues in the CDR3. The CDR3 DNA follows: TGTGCCAGTAGTCCCTCAGGGCGGCATAATTCACCCCTCCACTTT. Its protein is CASSPSGRHNSPLHF.

This chain connects TRBV2 to TRBJ1-3; possibly TRBD1 for D (5 bases). The V end lost 8 bases, the J end lost 0 bases, and 17 bases lay between the germline ends. The CDR3 contains 16 residues. Germline CDR1 SNHLY, CDR2 FYNNEI. The CDR3 loop reads CASQGSMTISGNTIYF. DNA of the CDR3: TGTGCCAGCCAGGGCTCTATGACAATCTCTGGAAACACCATATATTTT.

The rearrangement links TRBV4-1 to TRBJ1-1, with no clear D. Trimming removed 1 base from V and 6 bases from J, with 12 bases in between. The CDR3 spans 14 residues. Germline V gene sequence: CDR1 MGHRA, CDR2 YSYEKL. The CDR3 sequence is CASSQVTGIPEAFF. DNA of the CDR3: TGCGCCAGCAGCCAAGTAACGGGGATCCCTGAAGCTTTCTTT.

The V and J genes are TRBV7-9 and TRBJ1-2; 7 bases align to TRBD1. The CDR3 has 13 residues. Germline loops: CDR1 SEHNR, CDR2 FQNEAQ (reference sequence). Trimming cost V 4 bases and J 9 bases; bases outside gene matches: 8. The chain's CDR3 is CASSSGQLVSYTF. The CDR3 DNA follows: TGTGCCAGCAGCTCGGGACAGCTCGTGAGCTACACCTTC.

The chain carries TRBV14 and TRBJ1-1; the D is unclear. Germline values: CDR1 SGHDN, CDR2 FVKESK. This CDR3 is 16 amino acids long. The V end lost 0 bases, the J end lost 5 bases, and 16 bases lay between the germline ends. As DNA, the CDR3 is TGTGCCAGCAGCCAAGACTCGCGTTTTAGACATACTGAAGCTTTCTTT. Encoded protein: CASSQDSRFRHTEAFF.

The table lists this clone with a few counts. The V and J genes are TRBV6-2 or TRBV6-3 and TRBJ2-1, with 7 bases fitting TRBD2. The trim removed 4 bases at V and 5 bases at J, leaving 8 bases unmatched. This CDR3 comprises 15 residues. Germline V CDR1 and CDR2: MNHEY, SVGEGT. The CDR3 DNA is TGTGCCAGCAGTTCCACTCCCCGGGGGGACAATGAGCAGTTCTTC. It translates to CASSSTPRGDNEQFF.

This chain connects TRBV5-1 to TRBJ2-1, with 14 bases lining up with TRBD2. The length of the CDR3 is 16 residues. Germline V lookup: CDR1 SGHRS, CDR2 YFSETQ. V dropped 4 bases and J dropped 11; count of bases not matched to a gene: 11. CDR3 sequence: CASSERLAGGILQQFF. The CDR3 DNA sequence: TGCGCCAGCAGCGAAAGACTAGCGGGAGGGATTCTTCAGCAGTTCTTC.

This sequence joins TRBV7-6 and TRBJ1-3, with 10 nucleotides matching TRBD1. The junction had 6 bases not matched to a gene; V was cut back by 2 bases and J by 2 bases. CDR3 length: 17 amino acids. Germline CDR1 SGHVS, CDR2 FNYEAQ. Here the CDR3 reads CASSLWAGQGAGNTIYF. The CDR3 bases are TGTGCCAGCAGCTTATGGGCAGGACAGGGGGCTGGAAACACCATATATTTT.

This clone has more than one count but fewer than ten. The chain combines TRBV2 with TRBJ1-3; 7 bases fit TRBD1. The CDR3 is made up of 14 amino acids. Germline assignment: CDR1 SNHLY and CDR2 FYNNEI. V gave up 4 bases and J gave up 0 bases; unmatched junction bases: 0. The CDR3 nucleotides read TGTGCCAGCAGTGGACAGGGCTCTGGAAACACCATATATTTT. This sequence encodes CASSGQGSGNTIYF.

This chain joins TRBV5-8 and TRBJ1-4; D unresolved. Germline V gives CDR1 SGHTS, CDR2 YDEGEE. V lost 0 bases and J 5 bases, leaving 11 bases between the germline ends. This CDR3 contains 15 residues. The CDR3 nucleotides are TGTGCCAGCAGCTTGGTTTTTTTTTCGAATGAAAAACTGTTTTTT. It specifies CASSLVFFSNEKLFF.

This chain links TRBV7-8 with TRBJ1-2; D is possibly TRBD1 (5 bases). Per germline, CDR1 SGHVS and CDR2 FQNEAQ. This CDR3 is built from 13 residues. V lost 3 bases and J 4 bases, leaving 9 bases between the germline ends. Written as DNA, the CDR3 is TGTGCCAGCAGCTTGCAGGGAGGCTATGGCTACACCTTC. It is translated as CASSLQGGYGYTF. Full variable domain (rest looked up from reference TRBV7-8 and TRBJ1-2): GAGVSQSPRYKVAKRGQDVALRCDPISGHVSLFWYQQALGQGPEFLTYFQNEAQLDKSGLPSDRFFAERPEGSVSTLKIQRTQQEDSAVYLCASSLQGGYGYTFGSGTRLTVV.

This clone turned up a few times. V gene TRBV25-1 combines with J gene TRBJ2-7; tentatively, D is TRBD1 (6 bases). The CDR3 is 14 amino acids. Trimming removed 1 base at V and 3 bases at J, with 10 bases between. Germline CDR1 and CDR2: MGHDK and SYGVNS. Here the CDR3 DNA reads TGTGCCAGCAGTGAATGGGCCAGGGGCTACGAGCAGTACTTC. Translation: CASSEWARGYEQYF.

The chain carries TRBV12-5 and TRBJ1-1, with 10 bases lining up with TRBD1. The CDR3 is 13 residues long. Trimming removed 6 bases from V and 7 bases from J; junction bases left unmatched: 5. In germline, CDR1 is LGHNT, CDR2 FRNRAP. CDR3 sequence reads: CASGRTGGGEAFF. The CDR3 DNA reads as TGTGCTAGTGGGAGGACAGGGGGAGGTGAAGCTTTCTTT.

The chain is built from TRBV3-1 (or the pseudogene TRBV3-2) and TRBJ2-6; TRBD1 matches at 7 bases. CDR1 is LGHDT, CDR2 YNNKEL, per germline (reference sequence). J was trimmed by 2 bases and V by 1 base; bases with no gene match: 2. The CDR3 extends over 16 amino acids. DNA for the CDR3: TGTGCCAGCAGCCAAGTTCAGGGGGCTGGGGCCAACGTCCTGACTTTC. This sequence encodes CASSQVQGAGANVLTF.